The clone carrying this TCR beta chain was seen a single time. This sample was included in a study of blood T cell repertoires in COVID-19. The CDR3 runs 16 residues. V shed 4 bases and J 0 bases; nucleotides not matched to a gene: 10. Germline-derived CDR1 and CDR2 are SGHRS and YFSETQ. TCRdb keeps only in-frame clones here, not all; method: immunoSEQ multiplex PCR. Of some 80,000 clones in the sample, 86% are singletons; the top ten hold 20% to 25%. Sequenced: peripheral blood. This sequence was found in a woman at least 80 years old in a cohort sampled during active or convalescent COVID-19. The V call is TRBV5-1, the J call TRBJ2-7; 7 bases agree with TRBD2. In DNA, the CDR3 is TGCGCCAGCAGCGCCTCGACTAGCCCTAGCTCCTACGAGCAGTACTTC. Encoded protein: CASSASTSPSSYEQYF.